A selection of T cell receptor beta chains follows, all from one sample in a study of T cell responses to AZD1222 COVID-19 vaccine. TCRdb's table, derived via immunoSEQ multiplex PCR, lists solely in-frame clones and lacks some. There are around 58,000 clones in the sample; 80% to 90% occur only once, and around 19% lies in the top ten. The specimen comprised peripheral blood, sampled on day 0 of AZD1222 vaccination. Receptors originate from an adult in good health. The CDR3 runs from the conserved cysteine through the conserved F or W. The order of the fields is J gene, V gene, CDR3 length, CDR3 protein.

j_call: TRBJ2-1; v_call: TRBV2; cdr3_length: 14; cdr3_aa: CASSEASGYGEQFF
j_call: TRBJ2-5; v_call: TRBV6-5; cdr3_length: 15; cdr3_aa: CASSYGGGGAETQYF
j_call: TRBJ1-2; v_call: TRBV18; cdr3_length: 17; cdr3_aa: CASSPPGQGFFNHGYTF
j_call: TRBJ1-5; v_call: TRBV11-2; cdr3_length: 15; cdr3_aa: CASSHRTGWNQPQHF
j_call: TRBJ1-1; v_call: TRBV5-5; cdr3_length: 15; cdr3_aa: CASSLAGTANTEAFF
j_call: TRBJ2-6; v_call: TRBV5-1; cdr3_length: 17; cdr3_aa: CASSLPTASSGANVLTF
j_call: TRBJ1-5; v_call: TRBV19; cdr3_length: 13; cdr3_aa: CATRDRNNQPQHF
j_call: TRBJ2-3; v_call: TRBV27; cdr3_length: 18; cdr3_aa: CASSFLGTSGAASDTQYF
j_call: TRBJ2-3; v_call: TRBV20-1; cdr3_length: 14; cdr3_aa: CSASIAGLTDTQYF
j_call: TRBJ2-7; v_call: TRBV5-4; cdr3_length: 12; cdr3_aa: CASKGMRYEQYF
j_call: TRBJ2-7; v_call: TRBV6-5; cdr3_length: 15; cdr3_aa: CASSPSWQGVDEQYF
j_call: TRBJ1-1; v_call: TRBV3-1/TRBV3-2; cdr3_length: 13; cdr3_aa: CASSLRGNTEAFF
j_call: TRBJ1-1; v_call: TRBV7-8; cdr3_length: 15; cdr3_aa: CASSYAEGVNTEAFF
j_call: TRBJ2-1; v_call: TRBV9; cdr3_length: 14; cdr3_aa: CASSVEATYNEQFF
j_call: TRBJ2-2; v_call: TRBV9; cdr3_length: 18; cdr3_aa: CASSDHPAAHHETGELFF
j_call: TRBJ1-1; v_call: TRBV29-1; cdr3_length: 12; cdr3_aa: CSVDRSNTEAFF
j_call: TRBJ2-7; v_call: TRBV28; cdr3_length: 14; cdr3_aa: CASSPVGSVYEQYF
j_call: TRBJ1-1; v_call: TRBV6-6; cdr3_length: 15; cdr3_aa: CASSYTGRLNTEAFF
j_call: TRBJ2-3; v_call: TRBV6-6; cdr3_length: 19; cdr3_aa: CASSPELAGGRPKGHTQYF
j_call: TRBJ2-1; v_call: TRBV6-2/TRBV6-3; cdr3_length: 19; cdr3_aa: CASSYSSSGRAGSYNEQFF
j_call: TRBJ2-1; v_call: TRBV7-9; cdr3_length: 16; cdr3_aa: CASSLVGDRNFNEQFF
j_call: TRBJ2-6; v_call: TRBV29-1; cdr3_length: 14; cdr3_aa: CSVGRGSGANVLTF
j_call: TRBJ1-4; v_call: TRBV28; cdr3_length: 14; cdr3_aa: CASSSSPTNEKLFF
j_call: TRBJ2-7; v_call: TRBV2; cdr3_length: 13; cdr3_aa: CATRAGPPYEQYF
j_call: TRBJ1-2; v_call: TRBV6-5; cdr3_length: 14; cdr3_aa: CASSYGKTAYGYTF
j_call: TRBJ1-5; v_call: TRBV18; cdr3_length: 14; cdr3_aa: CASSLGQGNQPQHF
j_call: TRBJ2-1; v_call: TRBV5-1; cdr3_length: 14; cdr3_aa: CASKVDTDYNEQFF
j_call: TRBJ1-2; v_call: TRBV28; cdr3_length: 13; cdr3_aa: CASSSTHNYGYTF
j_call: TRBJ2-6; v_call: TRBV7-8; cdr3_length: 16; cdr3_aa: CASRYRVSSGANVLTF
j_call: TRBJ2-1; v_call: TRBV20-1; cdr3_length: 11; cdr3_aa: CSATPHNEQFF
j_call: TRBJ2-3; v_call: TRBV7-9; cdr3_length: 16; cdr3_aa: CASRPGTSESTDTQYF
j_call: TRBJ1-1; v_call: TRBV13; cdr3_length: 14; cdr3_aa: CASTPQGGGTEAFF
j_call: TRBJ1-5; v_call: TRBV24-1; cdr3_length: 14; cdr3_aa: CATSDSRGHQPQHF
j_call: TRBJ2-1; v_call: TRBV11-2; cdr3_length: 18; cdr3_aa: CASSLDTWGDQIYNEQFF
j_call: TRBJ1-6; v_call: TRBV5-1; cdr3_length: 16; cdr3_aa: CASSKGTESYNSPLHF
j_call: TRBJ2-5; v_call: TRBV11-1; cdr3_length: 14; cdr3_aa: CASSRPGFQETQYF
j_call: TRBJ1-5; v_call: TRBV6-4; cdr3_length: 15; cdr3_aa: CASSWTGDGNQPQHF
j_call: TRBJ1-2; v_call: TRBV6-4; cdr3_length: 13; cdr3_aa: CASSQDRVSGYTF
j_call: TRBJ1-1; v_call: TRBV19; cdr3_length: 16; cdr3_aa: CASSTPGTGLYTEAFF
j_call: TRBJ1-6; v_call: TRBV27; cdr3_length: 14; cdr3_aa: CASSLGPRDSPLHF
j_call: TRBJ1-4; v_call: TRBV7-9; cdr3_length: 14; cdr3_aa: CASSPDRWDEKLFF
j_call: TRBJ2-1; v_call: TRBV27; cdr3_length: 17; cdr3_aa: CASSLYGTSGRGYEQFF
j_call: TRBJ1-1; v_call: TRBV7-2; cdr3_length: 17; cdr3_aa: CASSKWTGGIMNTEAFF
j_call: TRBJ1-2; v_call: TRBV27; cdr3_length: 13; cdr3_aa: CASRRTGAHGYTF
j_call: TRBJ2-6; v_call: TRBV5-4; cdr3_length: 16; cdr3_aa: CASSLVIYSGANVLTF
j_call: TRBJ1-6; v_call: TRBV6-5; cdr3_length: 15; cdr3_aa: CASSQQGADNSPLHF
j_call: TRBJ1-1; v_call: TRBV6-5; cdr3_length: 16; cdr3_aa: CASSYSTGQMNTEAFF
j_call: TRBJ2-7; v_call: TRBV28; cdr3_length: 11; cdr3_aa: CASSRSYEQYF
j_call: TRBJ2-1; v_call: TRBV11-1; cdr3_length: 15; cdr3_aa: CASSSGTGDYNEQFF
j_call: TRBJ2-1; v_call: TRBV7-2; cdr3_length: 15; cdr3_aa: CASSLPGLPYNEQFF
j_call: TRBJ2-1; v_call: TRBV11-3; cdr3_length: 15; cdr3_aa: CASNPGLATYNEQFF
j_call: TRBJ2-5; v_call: TRBV18; cdr3_length: 14; cdr3_aa: CASSLGVITETQYF
j_call: TRBJ1-4; v_call: TRBV5-1; cdr3_length: 14; cdr3_aa: CASSLVGGNEKLFF
j_call: TRBJ1-5; v_call: TRBV28; cdr3_length: 15; cdr3_aa: CASTKAGDLDQPQHF
j_call: TRBJ2-3; v_call: TRBV9; cdr3_length: 18; cdr3_aa: CASSVSGTSGSFPDTQYF
j_call: TRBJ2-2; v_call: TRBV11-2; cdr3_length: 16; cdr3_aa: CASSRQGEGRTGELFF
j_call: TRBJ2-1; v_call: TRBV19; cdr3_length: 17; cdr3_aa: CASRSKQGTSGYNEQFF
j_call: TRBJ1-4; v_call: TRBV15; cdr3_length: 15; cdr3_aa: CATSRRGTDDEKLFF
j_call: TRBJ2-5; v_call: TRBV7-2; cdr3_length: 14; cdr3_aa: CASSPGPYAETQYF